Below, 23 T cell receptor beta chains from the same sample are listed, as sequenced in a study of blood T cell repertoires in COVID-19. The method was immunoSEQ multiplex PCR; TCRdb's version includes in-frame clones alone and lacks a portion of them. The sample records about 51,000 clones, approximately 90% being singletons. The sample consisted of peripheral blood. The receptors were sampled from a man aged 45-65 years with acute or convalescent COVID-19.

The chain links TRBV6-5 to TRBJ1-2; 8 bases are shared with TRBD1. The V segment lost 2 bases and the J segment 7 bases; nucleotides outside the gene matches: 6. Germline CDR1 reads MNHEY; CDR2 reads SVGAGI. The CDR3 is 14 amino acids. The CDR3 coding sequence is TGTGCCAGCAGTTACCTACAGGGGGGAGGTGGCTACACCTTC. It specifies CASSYLQGGGGYTF.

This clone was counted once. J is TRBJ2-1 and V is TRBV30; D not resolved. Trimming pared 0 bases from V and 7 bases from J, leaving 4 bases between. The CDR3 extends over 11 amino acids. Per the germline V gene, CDR1 is GTSNPN and CDR2 is SVGIG (reference sequence). CDR3 protein: CAWSVPNEQFF. Here the CDR3 DNA reads TGTGCCTGGAGTGTTCCGAATGAGCAGTTCTTC.

The chain combines TRBV5-4 with TRBJ1-2; D perhaps matches TRBD1 (6 bases). The CDR3 is 15 residues long. The V gene's germline CDR1 is SGHNT and CDR2 YYREEE (reference sequence). The V end was cut by 2 bases, the J end by 1 base, with 12 bases between. CDR3 loop: CASSFPSGDNYGYTF. CDR3 in DNA: TGTGCCAGCAGCTTTCCCTCAGGGGATAACTATGGCTACACCTTC.

This clone was detected only once. This rearrangement joins TRBV29-1 to TRBJ1-4; 9 bases match TRBD1. The V gene's germline CDR1 is SQVTM and CDR2 ANQGSEA. V lost 7 bases and J lost 6; bases outside the gene matches: 6. The CDR3 runs 13 residues. This CDR3 reads CSARTGDYEKLFF. The DNA for the CDR3 is TGCAGCGCTCGGACAGGGGATTATGAAAAACTGTTTTTT.

The chain carries TRBV4-2 and TRBJ1-6; 7 nucleotides agree with TRBD1. The CDR3 has 17 amino acids. Germline-derived CDR1 and CDR2 are LGHNA and YNFKEQ. The junction had 10 bases not matched to a gene; V was cut back by 2 bases and J by 6 bases. CDR3 nucleotides: TGTGCCAGCAGCCAAATTCACGCAAGGGACAGTAATTCACCCCTCCACTTT. Encoded protein: CASSQIHARDSNSPLHF.

This clone was recorded only once. The chain couples TRBV3-1 (or the pseudogene TRBV3-2) to TRBJ2-7, with D possibly matching TRBD2 (6 bases). Germline lookup yields CDR1 LGHDT and CDR2 YNNKEL (reference sequence). This CDR3 is built from 13 residues. V lost 6 bases and J lost 6, with 15 bases in between. CDR3 protein: CASSSGRGFEQYF. The CDR3 DNA sequence: TGTGCCAGCAGTAGCGGTCGAGGGTTCGAGCAGTACTTC.

V is TRBV12-3 or TRBV12-4 and J is TRBJ1-2; 9 positions match TRBD1. The trim removed 3 bases at V and 5 bases at J, leaving 1 base unmatched. The CDR3 consists of 13 residues. CDR3 coding DNA: TGTGCCAGCAGTTTTGGGACAGGGTATGGCTACACCTTC. It yields the protein CASSFGTGYGYTF.

The V call is TRBV7-3, the J call TRBJ2-4, with D unclear. The V and J ends lost 5 bases and 13 bases respectively, with 3 bases between them. Germline CDR1 and CDR2: SGHTA and FQGTGA. The CDR3 totals 8 residues. In nucleotides, the CDR3 is TGTGCCAGCAGCCCGCAGTACTTC. The encoded protein is CASSPQYF.

Only one count was recorded for this clone. This chain links TRBV11-2 with TRBJ1-2; TRBD1 agrees at 8 bases. Germline CDR1 SGHAT, CDR2 FQNNGV. The trim removed 8 bases at V and 6 bases at J, leaving 8 bases unmatched. The CDR3 runs 13 residues. CDR3 nucleotides: TGTGCCAGCGGCTCAGGGGGCGTCCATGGCTACACCTTC. Its translation is CASGSGGVHGYTF. Drawing the rest from reference TRBV11-2 and TRBJ1-2, the complete variable domain is EAGVAQSPRYKIIEKRQSVAFWCNPISGHATLYWYQQILGQGPKLLIQFQNNGVVDDSQLPKDRFSAERLKGVDSTLKIQPAKLEDSAVYLCASGSGGVHGYTFGSGTRLTVV.

This chain uses TRBV2 with TRBJ2-7; 8 bases fit TRBD2. This CDR3 has 15 residues. Losses at the gene ends were 4 bases for V and 2 bases for J; bases not matched to a gene: 7. Germline V CDR1 and CDR2: SNHLY, FYNNEI. The CDR3 nucleotides read TGTGCCAGCAGTGCCCCGGGGGGGCCTGCCTACGAGCAGTACTTC. Protein product: CASSAPGGPAYEQYF. Complete variable domain (other parts from reference TRBV2 and TRBJ2-7): EPEVTQTPSHQVTQMGQEVILRCVPISNHLYFYWYRQILGQKVEFLVSFYNNEISEKSEIFDDQFSVERPDGSNFTLKIRSTKLEDSAMYFCASSAPGGPAYEQYFGPGTRLTVT.

The chain uses TRBV7-2 and TRBJ2-7; D is perhaps TRBD1 (7 bases). Trimming left V 1 base short and J 0 bases short, with 16 bases between. This CDR3 region has 17 residues. Germline CDR1 and CDR2: SGHTA and FQGNSA. CDR3 sequence: CASSLGYGGQSSYEQYF. The CDR3 DNA reads TGTGCCAGCAGCTTAGGGTACGGGGGACAGAGCTCCTACGAGCAGTACTTC.

Here the CDR3 reads CAWSFPGGGYTF. CDR3 bases: TGTGCCTGGAGTTTCCCGGGAGGAGGCTACACCTTC. J is TRBJ1-2 and V is TRBV30, with D uncertain. Germline CDR1 GTSNPN, CDR2 SVGIG (reference sequence). This CDR3 has 12 amino acids. The V gene lost 2 bases and the J gene lost 8 bases, with 12 bases spanning the gap.

V and J are TRBV6-1 and TRBJ1-5, with no clear D. With 0 bases removed from V and 3 bases from J, the gap between germline ends came to 6 bases. The CDR3 loop spans 14 amino acids. Germline V lookup: CDR1 MNHNS, CDR2 SASEGT. In nucleotides, the CDR3 is TGTGCCAGCAGTGAAGCGTTCCTCAATCAGCCCCAGCATTTT. It codes for CASSEAFLNQPQHF.

This sequence joins TRBV30 and TRBJ1-6; 11 bases are shared with TRBD1. Germline-derived CDR1 and CDR2 are GTSNPN and SVGIG (reference sequence). The V gene end was trimmed by 1 base and the J gene end by 10 bases; junction bases not matched to a gene: 9. The CDR3 totals 16 residues. CDR3 amino acids: CAWSAGTGGGGSPLHF. CDR3 in DNA: TGTGCCTGGAGTGCAGGGACAGGGGGAGGAGGGTCACCCCTCCACTTT.

The chain carries TRBV12-3 or TRBV12-4 and TRBJ2-1; 11 nucleotides align to TRBD2. V was clipped by 7 bases and J by 7 bases; unmatched bases: 3. This CDR3 is built from 13 residues. CDR3 sequence: CASKASGRNEQFF. CDR3 sequence (DNA): TGTGCCAGCAAGGCTAGCGGGAGGAATGAGCAGTTCTTC.

The rearrangement uses TRBV5-1 and TRBJ2-1; 7 positions agree with TRBD2. V lost 3 bases to trimming and J lost 2 bases; unmatched junction nucleotides: 5. This CDR3 comprises 15 residues. The V gene's germline CDR1 is SGHRS and CDR2 YFSETQ. CDR3 sequence reads: CASSSTGTTYNEQFF. The CDR3 DNA follows: TGCGCCAGCAGCTCAACCGGGACTACCTACAATGAGCAGTTCTTC.

The rearrangement links TRBV5-1 to TRBJ2-3; 11 nucleotides agree with TRBD2. Germline V gene data show CDR1 as SGHRS and CDR2 as YFSETQ. This CDR3 region has 15 residues. V dropped 0 bases and J dropped 4; count of bases not matched to a gene: 1. The CDR3 spells CASSLVSGGADTQYF. The CDR3 coding sequence is TGCGCCAGCAGCTTGGTTAGCGGGGGGGCAGATACGCAGTATTTT.

The rearrangement joins TRBV30 to TRBJ1-1; TRBD1 agrees at 7 bases. Germline V gene sequence: CDR1 GTSNPN, CDR2 SVGIG (reference sequence). The junction had 9 bases not matched to a gene; V was cut back by 8 bases and J by 0 bases. CDR3 length: 14 residues. CDR3 in DNA: TGTGCCACCATTTACGGGACAGTGAACACTGAAGCTTTCTTT. Translation: CATIYGTVNTEAFF.

The chain couples TRBV5-4 to TRBJ2-7; TRBD2 might be the D (6 bases). Per the germline V gene, CDR1 is SGHNT and CDR2 is YYREEE (reference sequence). V gave up 7 bases and J gave up 2 bases, with 16 bases separating them. CDR3 size: 14 residues. The chain's CDR3 is CASSEGLSAYEQYF. The DNA of the CDR3 is TGTGCCAGCTCGGAGGGGCTTTCGGCCTACGAGCAGTACTTC. Supplemented by reference TRBV5-4 and TRBJ2-7, the full variable domain reads ETGVTQSPTHLIKTRGQQVTLRCSSQSGHNTVSWYQQALGQGPQFIFQYYREEENGRGNFPPRFSGLQFPNYSSELNVNALELDDSALYLCASSEGLSAYEQYFGPGTRLTVT.

The chain recombines TRBV18 with TRBJ1-1, with 8 bases matching TRBD1. The CDR3 is made up of 14 amino acids. Germline lookup yields CDR1 KGHSH and CDR2 LQKENI. The V gene end was trimmed by 3 bases and the J gene end by 7 bases; junction bases not matched to a gene: 7. The CDR3 sequence is CASSPRTGLSEAFF. CDR3 bases: TGTGCCAGCTCACCTCGGACAGGGTTGAGTGAAGCTTTCTTT.

This clone showed up just a few times. The chain combines TRBV29-1 with TRBJ1-4; D not resolved. Germline V gene data show CDR1 as SQVTM and CDR2 as ANQGSEA. Trimming removed 6 bases from V and 6 bases from J, with 17 bases in between. This CDR3 spans 14 amino acids. DNA for the CDR3: TGCAGCGTCCTTGTGTCGGGAGTCTATGAAAAACTGTTTTTT. Translated, it gives CSVLVSGVYEKLFF.

The chain employs TRBV3-1 (or the pseudogene TRBV3-2) and TRBJ1-3; tentatively, D is TRBD1 (5 bases). Germline loops: CDR1 LGHDT, CDR2 YNNKEL (reference sequence). CDR3 length: 18 amino acids. Between the trimmed V and J ends, which lost 1 base and 0 bases, there was a span of 16 bases. The CDR3 region is CASSQAVGHFSSGNTIYF. The CDR3 nucleotides read TGTGCCAGCAGCCAAGCTGTTGGACACTTCTCCTCTGGAAACACCATATATTTT.

The genes are TRBV7-9 and TRBJ1-2; the D is unclear. Trimming removed 1 base from V and 0 bases from J, with 9 bases in between. The CDR3 extends over 15 amino acids. Germline V CDR1 and CDR2: SEHNR, FQNEAQ (reference sequence). The CDR3 loop is CASSLGQLANYGYTF. CDR3 sequence (DNA): TGTGCCAGCAGCTTAGGACAACTAGCTAACTATGGCTACACCTTC.